A single T cell receptor (beta chain) is shown here with its context. Sequenced by immunoSEQ multiplex PCR; TCRdb stores in-frame clones only, minus some. In the table there are under 150,000 clones, 84% of which are singletons. Germline lookup yields CDR1 MDHEN and CDR2 SYDVKM. The V end was cut by 2 bases, the J end by 7 bases, with 15 bases between. This CDR3 has 14 residues. The data belong to a study of cytomegalovirus exposure and HLA in healthy donors. Separate from the approximately 670-subject first cohort, the roughly 120-subject validation cohort was the one that the donors belonged to. The sequence derives from a woman aged 25 to 45 in good health and CMV-seronegative. This rearrangement joins TRBV28 to TRBJ2-7, with D possibly TRBD1 on 5 matching bases. The specimen was PBMCs. The CDR3 here is CASSLGQGRREQYF. Here the CDR3 DNA reads TGTGCCAGCAGTTTAGGTCAGGGCAGACGAGAGCAGTACTTC.